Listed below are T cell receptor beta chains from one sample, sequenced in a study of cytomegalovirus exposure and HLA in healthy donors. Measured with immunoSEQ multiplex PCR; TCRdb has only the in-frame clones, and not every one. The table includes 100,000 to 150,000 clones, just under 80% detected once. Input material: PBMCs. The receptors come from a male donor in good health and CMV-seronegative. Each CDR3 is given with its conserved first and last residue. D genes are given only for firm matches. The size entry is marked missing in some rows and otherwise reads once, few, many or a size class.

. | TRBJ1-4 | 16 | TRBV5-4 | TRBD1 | TGCGCCAGCAGCCAAGATAGGACAGGGGGGGGTGAAAAACTGTTTTTT | CASSQDRTGGGEKLFF
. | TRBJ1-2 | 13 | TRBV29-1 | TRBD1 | TGCAGCGTGGGGACAGGGTCGGACTATGGCTACACCTTC | CSVGTGSDYGYTF
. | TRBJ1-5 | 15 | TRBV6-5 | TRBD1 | TGTGCCAGCAGTTACTCTTGGACAGGAACTCAGCCCCAGCATTTT | CASSYSWTGTQPQHF
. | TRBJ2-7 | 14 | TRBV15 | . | TGTGCCACCAGCGAGTCCTTAGGGGGTTACGAGCAGTACTTC | CATSESLGGYEQYF
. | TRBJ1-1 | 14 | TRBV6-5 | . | TGTGCCAGCAGTTACTCGCAGGGGAACACTGAAGCTTTCTTT | CASSYSQGNTEAFF
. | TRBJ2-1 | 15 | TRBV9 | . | TGTGCCAGCAGCGGGGGAGGGGGCTCCTACAATGAGCAGTTCTTC | CASSGGGGSYNEQFF
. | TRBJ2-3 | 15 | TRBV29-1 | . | TGCAGCGTTGAAGATTATGGAGGGGTGGCAGATACGCAGTATTTT | CSVEDYGGVADTQYF
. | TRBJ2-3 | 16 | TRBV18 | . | TGTGCCAGCTCCGGGGGGGACAGGGCTTCGGCAGATACGCAGTATTTT | CASSGGDRASADTQYF
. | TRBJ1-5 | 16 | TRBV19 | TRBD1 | TGTGCCAGTAGCTCACGGGACAGGGGGGGGAATCAGCCCCAGCATTTT | CASSSRDRGGNQPQHF
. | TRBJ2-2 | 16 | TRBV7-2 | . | TGTGCCAGCAGCTTAGTCGGGGGGCGATCTACCGGGGAGCTGTTTTTT | CASSLVGGRSTGELFF
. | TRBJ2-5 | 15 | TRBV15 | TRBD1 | TGTGCCACCAGCAGAGGGACAGGGGGTCCGGAGACCCAGTACTTC | CATSRGTGGPETQYF
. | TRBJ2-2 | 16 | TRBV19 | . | TGTGCCAGTAGTTTCAAGACAGGTACACTCACCGGGGAGCTGTTTTTT | CASSFKTGTLTGELFF
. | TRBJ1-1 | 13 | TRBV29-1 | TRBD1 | TGCAGCGTTGACCCAGGGGGGTACACTGAAGCTTTCTTT | CSVDPGGYTEAFF
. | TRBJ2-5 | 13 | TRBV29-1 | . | TGCAGCGTTGAGGGCCGCCTCCAAGAGACCCAGTACTTC | CSVEGRLQETQYF
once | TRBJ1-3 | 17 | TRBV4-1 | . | TGCGCCAGCAGCCAAGATTACGAGGGAAGCTCTGGAAACACCATATATTTT | CASSQDYEGSSGNTIYF
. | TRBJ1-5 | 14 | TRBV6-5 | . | TGTGCCAGCAGTTACTCTCGGGGGAATCAGCCCCAGCATTTT | CASSYSRGNQPQHF
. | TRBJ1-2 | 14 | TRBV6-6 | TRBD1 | TGTGCCAGCAGTTTAAGGGACAGGGATCGGGGCTACACCTTC | CASSLRDRDRGYTF
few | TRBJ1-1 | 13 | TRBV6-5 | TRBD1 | TGTGCCAGCAGTCACAGGGGGTACACTGAAGCTTTCTTT | CASSHRGYTEAFF
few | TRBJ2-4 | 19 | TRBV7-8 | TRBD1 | TGTGCCAGCAGCTTGGCCGGACAGGGGGTGGGGAGGGCCAAAAACATTCAGTACTTC | CASSLAGQGVGRAKNIQYF
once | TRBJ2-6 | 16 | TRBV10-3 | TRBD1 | TGTGCCATCAGAGCGGACAGGGGGCAGGGGGCCAACGTCCTGACTTTC | CAIRADRGQGANVLTF
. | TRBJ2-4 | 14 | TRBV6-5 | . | TGTGCCAGCAGTTCCCCGGGCGGCGGGGACATTCAGTACTTC | CASSSPGGGDIQYF
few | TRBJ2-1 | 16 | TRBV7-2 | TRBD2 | TGTGCCAGCAGCTCCTTAGCGGGGGCAGCCTACAATGAGCAGTTCTTC | CASSSLAGAAYNEQFF
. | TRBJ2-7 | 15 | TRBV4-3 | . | TGCGCCAGCAGCCAAGATTGGGGCCCTACCTACGAGCAGTACTTC | CASSQDWGPTYEQYF
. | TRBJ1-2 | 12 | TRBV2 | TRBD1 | TGTGCCAGACAGGGGGCCGGCTATGGCTACACCTTC | CARQGAGYGYTF